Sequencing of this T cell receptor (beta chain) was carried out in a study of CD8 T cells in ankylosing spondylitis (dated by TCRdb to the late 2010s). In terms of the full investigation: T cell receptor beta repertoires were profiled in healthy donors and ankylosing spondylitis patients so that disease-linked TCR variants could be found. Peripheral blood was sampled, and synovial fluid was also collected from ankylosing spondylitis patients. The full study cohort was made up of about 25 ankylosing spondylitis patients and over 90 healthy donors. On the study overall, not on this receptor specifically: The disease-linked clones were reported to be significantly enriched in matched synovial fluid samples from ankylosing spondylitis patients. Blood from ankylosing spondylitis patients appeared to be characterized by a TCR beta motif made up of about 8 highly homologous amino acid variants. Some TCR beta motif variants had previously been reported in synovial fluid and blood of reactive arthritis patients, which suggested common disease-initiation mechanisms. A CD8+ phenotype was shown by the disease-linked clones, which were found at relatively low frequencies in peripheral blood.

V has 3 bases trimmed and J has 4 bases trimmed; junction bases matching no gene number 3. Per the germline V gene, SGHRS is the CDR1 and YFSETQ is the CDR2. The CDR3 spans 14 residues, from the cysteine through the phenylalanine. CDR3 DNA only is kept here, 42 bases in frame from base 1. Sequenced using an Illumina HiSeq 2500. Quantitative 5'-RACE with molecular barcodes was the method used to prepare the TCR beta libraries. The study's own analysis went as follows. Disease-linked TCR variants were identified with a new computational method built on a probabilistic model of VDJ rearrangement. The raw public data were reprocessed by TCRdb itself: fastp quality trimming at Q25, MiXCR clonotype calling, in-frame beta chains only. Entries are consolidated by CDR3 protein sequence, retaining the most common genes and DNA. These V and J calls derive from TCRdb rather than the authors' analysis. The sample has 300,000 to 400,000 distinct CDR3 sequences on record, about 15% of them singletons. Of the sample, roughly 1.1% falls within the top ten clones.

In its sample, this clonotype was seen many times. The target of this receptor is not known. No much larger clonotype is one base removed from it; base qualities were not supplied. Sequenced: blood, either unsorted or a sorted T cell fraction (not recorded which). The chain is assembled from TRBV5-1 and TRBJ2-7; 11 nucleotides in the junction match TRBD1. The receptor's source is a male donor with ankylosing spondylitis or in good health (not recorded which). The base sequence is TGCGCCAGCAGCTGGGACAGGGGGGGATACGAGCAGTACTTC. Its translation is CASSWDRGGYEQYF.